A single sample is the source of the 8 T cell receptor beta chains below, sequenced in a study of Ad26.COV2.S vaccination and SARS-CoV-2 variants. Measured with immunoSEQ multiplex PCR; TCRdb has only the in-frame clones, and not every one. Counted here are around 370,000 clones, about 88% occurring once; the ten biggest clones make up 2.5% to 3.5%. As for treatment: 15 to 20 received Ad26.COV2.S at low or high dose, single or two shots; 5 received placebo; per-sample allocation not given. The investigators took samples on day 63 after the first vaccine or placebo injection. The sample was peripheral blood, taken in a trial of Ad26.COV2.S vaccine versus placebo. These TCRs come from a person aged 18 to 65 who received the Ad26.COV2.S COVID-19 vaccine or a placebo.

V is TRBV6-1 and J is TRBJ1-4; D remains ambiguous. V dropped 2 bases and J dropped 5 bases, with 9 bases sitting between them. The CDR3 is made up of 14 amino acids. Germline V CDR1 and CDR2: MNHNS, SASEGT. The CDR3 here is CASSEFTGNEKLFF. The CDR3 bases are TGTGCCAGCAGTGAATTTACTGGGAATGAAAAACTGTTTTTT.

The gene calls are TRBV2 and TRBJ1-6, with D unresolved. Looked up from germline, CDR1 is SNHLY and CDR2 is FYNNEI. The CDR3 sequence is 14 residues long. V lost 2 bases to trimming and J lost 8 bases, with 10 bases between them. The chain's CDR3 is CASSEPTRDSPLHF. CDR3 bases: TGTGCCAGCAGTGAACCTACGAGGGATTCACCCCTCCACTTT.

This chain uses TRBV30 with TRBJ1-2; D perhaps matches TRBD1 (5 bases). Germline lookup yields CDR1 GTSNPN and CDR2 SVGIG (reference sequence). Trimming removed 4 bases from V and 4 bases from J, with 16 bases in between. This CDR3 contains 14 residues. As DNA, the CDR3 is TGTGCCTGGACGAGGGACCGGACCCCCTATGGCTACACCTTC. Amino acid sequence: CAWTRDRTPYGYTF.

The chain carries TRBV3-1 (or the pseudogene TRBV3-2) and TRBJ2-1; D call uncertain. Trimming shortened V by 0 bases and J by 10 bases, and 7 bases separated the two germline ends. The CDR3 has 12 residues. Per germline, CDR1 LGHDT and CDR2 YNNKEL (reference sequence). CDR3 nucleotide sequence: TGTGCCAGCAGCCAAGACCAAGGGGAGCAGTTCTTC. Translating it yields CASSQDQGEQFF.

This clone was found a few times. J is TRBJ1-3 and V is TRBV28, with a weak D call TRBD1 (6 bases). The ends were cut back, 5 bases at V and 2 bases at J, with 13 bases in the middle. Per the germline V gene, CDR1 is MDHEN and CDR2 is SYDVKM. The CDR3 consists of 15 residues. CDR3 coding DNA: TGTGCCAGCAGTGCTTGGGACACGACTGGAAACACCATATATTTT. Its protein is CASSAWDTTGNTIYF.

This clone was seen a few times. This sample includes further DNA sequences coding for the same CDR3. The rearrangement links TRBV3-1 (or the pseudogene TRBV3-2) to TRBJ2-7, with D uncertain. Trimming shortened V by 1 base and J by 4 bases, and 2 bases separated the two germline ends. CDR1 is LGHDT and CDR2 is YNNKEL in the germline V gene (reference sequence). The CDR3 is 11 residues long. In nucleotides, the CDR3 is TGTGCCAGCAGCCAAGCGTACGAGCAGTACTTC. Protein sequence: CASSQAYEQYF.

The CDR3 bases are TGTGCCAGCAAAACACGCGGGGGGGGTCAGCCCCAGCATTTT. It translates to CASKTRGGGQPQHF. The chain joins TRBV27 to TRBJ1-5; D is possibly TRBD1 (5 bases). CDR1 and CDR2 from the germline V gene are MNHEY and SMNVEV (reference sequence). The V end lost 7 bases, the J end lost 6 bases, and 16 bases lay between the germline ends. The CDR3 is 14 residues long.

This chain uses TRBV6-6 with TRBJ2-7, with 8 bases identical to TRBD2. Germline CDR1 reads MNHNY; CDR2 reads SVGAGI (reference sequence). Trimming cost V 5 bases and J 6 bases; bases outside gene matches: 15. The CDR3 spans 16 residues. CDR3 coding DNA: TGTGCCAGCAGTCATGGCCTCGGGGGGGCGCCTTCCGAGCAGTACTTC. Amino acids: CASSHGLGGAPSEQYF.